The text below deals with one T cell receptor (beta chain). This clonotype has at least ten counts. No antigen is known for it. Qualities for individual bases were not recorded, and no much larger clone is one base off. The data were taken from a study of early T cells in non-severe SARS-CoV-2 infection (dated by TCRdb to the early 2020s). Notes on the research overall: TCR sequencing used bulk RNA from unsorted whole blood, so alpha and beta chains could not be paired.

Study-level results and caveats: Matching against VDJdb was skewed toward anti-spike CD8 responses, likely underestimated virus-specific expansions, and missed private and CD4 specificities.

The cysteine opens and the phenylalanine closes a CDR3 of 17 amino acids. Kept here is only the CDR3 DNA, which spans 51 bases and is read in frame from base 1. At the junction V is shortened by 0 bases and J by 0 bases; bases outside the gene matches: 8. CDR1 and CDR2 are drawn from the germline V gene (reference sequence): DFQATT, SNEGSKA. The protocol used for the library was 5' RACE. Sequenced using a NextSeq 500. In the TCR library protocol, unique molecular identifiers were attached to individual cDNA molecules to correct for PCR bias and sequencing error. Both TCR alpha and beta chains were sequenced, and tight co-correlation was observed between alpha and beta sequence abundances in each sample. The original methods were these. Decombinator V4 was used to annotate the V gene, J gene and CDR3 of the TCR sequences. TCRs were defined as expanded if a significant change between any two time points was detected under a Poisson model with p below 0.0001. TCR abundances were normalised to the total number of TCRs sequenced in each sample and reported as counts per million. MAIT TCRs were defined by TRAV1-2 paired with TRAJ12, TRAJ20 or TRAJ33, and iNKT TCRs by TRAV10 paired with TRAJ18. A search of VDJdb, accessed on 1 November 2021, was run for TCRs annotated to CMV, EBV and SARS-CoV-2, with TCRs annotated for multiple antigens excluded. The public reads were run again by TCRdb, first through fastp at Q25 and then through MiXCR, and only productive beta chains were kept. Entries that share a CDR3 protein sequence are merged under the most common genes and DNA. V and J calls and clone size were set by TCRdb, not the authors. Present in this sample are about 25,000 distinct CDR3 sequences, 3.5% to 5% of which were seen just once. 15% to 19% of the sample comes from the top ten.

A case-control design nested within a healthcare worker cohort in London, UK, was used, with weekly nasopharyngeal swab PCR tests and blood sampling performed. Healthcare workers were recruited during the week of the UK lockdown, between 23 and 31 March 2020, and followed weekly for up to 16 weeks. Sequenced sample: whole blood. The source of this sequence is an adult who was a healthcare worker with PCR-confirmed SARS-CoV-2 infection or an uninfected control (not recorded which). This chain joins TRBV20-1 to TRBJ2-3; TRBD2 lines up with 8 middle nucleotides. The nucleotides are TGCAGTGCTAGAGATTTTGTCACTAGCGGAAGCACAGATACGCAGTATTTT. The encoded protein is CSARDFVTSGSTDTQYF.